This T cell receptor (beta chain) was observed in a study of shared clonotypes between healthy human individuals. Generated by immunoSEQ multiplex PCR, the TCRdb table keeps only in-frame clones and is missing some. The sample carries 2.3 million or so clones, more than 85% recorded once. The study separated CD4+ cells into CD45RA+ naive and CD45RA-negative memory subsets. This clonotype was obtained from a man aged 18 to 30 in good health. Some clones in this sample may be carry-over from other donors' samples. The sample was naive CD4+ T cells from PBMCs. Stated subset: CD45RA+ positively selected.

The CDR3 loop is CASNPTENTEAFF. The CDR3 coding sequence is TGTGCCAGCAATCCGACAGAGAACACTGAAGCTTTCTTT. V gene TRBV6-6 combines with J gene TRBJ1-1; D perhaps matches TRBD1 (5 bases). Deletions cut 7 bases from V and 1 base from J, with 10 bases between. The CDR3 consists of 13 residues. The germline gives CDR1 MNHNY, CDR2 SVGAGI (reference sequence).